Below, 4 T cell receptor beta chains from the same sample are listed, as sequenced in a study of T cells in Graves' hyperthyroidism and ophthalmopathy. Authors of the study amplified TCR beta CDR3 regions from RNA transcripts. HTBI primers were employed in a first-round RT-PCR of the TCR CDR3. From the multiplex PCR reads, TCRdb called clonotypes with MiXCR, one entry per CDR3 protein. The sample lists nearly 750,000 distinct CDR3 sequences, 30% to 40% occurring once. The sample consisted of blood. These receptors were taken from a woman between 40 and 50 years old with Graves' hyperthyroidism.

Worth noting for this clonotype: A much larger clonotype is one base distant, so this may be a read error. The V call is TRBV15, the J call TRBJ2-7; 7 bases map to TRBD1. The CDR3 covers 13 residues. Germline lookup yields CDR1 LNHNV and CDR2 YYDKDF (reference sequence). Unmatched junction bases numbered 13, after V lost 8 bases and J lost 9 bases. The CDR3 DNA reads as TGTGCCACCGTCGGGACAGCTCCGCACGGGCAGTACTTC. It encodes CATVGTAPHGQYF.

The V call is TRBV29-1, the J call TRBJ2-7; perhaps TRBD1 as D (6 bases). Germline values: CDR1 SQVTM, CDR2 ANQGSEA. The length of the CDR3 is 11 residues. CDR3 amino acids: CRGTWGYEQYF. CDR3 sequence (DNA): TGCAGGGGGACATGGGGGTACGAGCAGTACTTC.

The chain couples TRBV4-3 to TRBJ1-5, with D tentatively TRBD1 (5 bases). Germline V gene lookup returns CDR1 LGHNA and CDR2 YSLEER. This CDR3 is 16 amino acids long. V was cut by 0 bases and J by 6 bases, with 15 bases left in between. The CDR3 region has the DNA TGCGCCAGCAGCCAAGAGTTCCTCAGGGCGGGTCAGCCCCAGCATTTT. Its translation: CASSQEFLRAGQPQHF.

This clonotype was seen once. The V and J genes are TRBV10-3 and TRBJ2-6; D gene ambiguous. Deletions cut 7 bases from V and 4 bases from J, with 5 bases between. Germline CDR1 and CDR2: ENHRY and SYGVKD. The CDR3 sequence is 12 residues long. CDR3 loop: CAIKQGANVLTF. In DNA, the CDR3 is TGTGCCATCAAGCAGGGGGCCAACGTCCTGACTTTC.